Listed here are 2 T cell receptor beta chains from one sample, sequenced in a study of Graves' ophthalmopathy and Graves' hyperthyroidism. Amplified TCR beta CDR3 regions were obtained using RNA transcripts as template. After a first-round RT-PCR with HTBI primers, a second-round multiplex PCR was run. From the multiplex PCR reads, TCRdb called clonotypes with MiXCR, one entry per CDR3 protein. In the table there are approximately 210,000 distinct CDR3 sequences, 25% to 35% of which are singletons. Sequenced input: peripheral blood. The receptors derive from a man aged 45-65 years with Graves' ophthalmopathy.

This clonotype came up many times. The rearrangement uses TRBV10-3 and TRBJ2-5; 9 positions agree with TRBD2. V gave up 4 bases and J gave up 5 bases; unmatched junction bases: 8. CDR1 and CDR2 (germline): ENHRY, SYGVKD. The CDR3 length is 15 residues. In DNA form, the CDR3 reads TGTGCCATCAGTGTTAGCGGGAGCATTGGCGAGACCCAGTACTTC. Its protein is CAISVSGSIGETQYF.

This clonotype was seen at least ten times. The chain joins TRBV27 to TRBJ1-2, with a weak D call TRBD1 (6 bases). Trimming removed 5 bases from V and 3 bases from J, with 13 bases in between. The CDR3 length is 14 residues. The V gene's germline CDR1 is MNHEY and CDR2 SMNVEV (reference sequence). In DNA form, the CDR3 reads TGTGCCAGCAGTCCGGACAGCGATTACTATGGCTACACCTTC. Protein sequence: CASSPDSDYYGYTF.